Listed below are T cell receptor beta chains from one sample, sequenced in a study of blood T cell repertoires in COVID-19. Some clones are missing from TCRdb's copy, which holds only in-frame ones; the method was immunoSEQ multiplex PCR. The sample gives about 190,000 clones, 70% to 90% of which show up once; less than 7.5% is in the top ten. The specimen was peripheral blood. These receptors were collected from a woman aged 35 to 49 who had recovered from COVID-19. The CDR3 runs from the conserved cysteine through the conserved F or W. The D gene is left open where the match is weak. Only part of the rows carry a size: once, few, many, or a class if the clone is expanded.

v_call	clone_size	d_call	j_call	cdr3_aa	cdr3_nt
TRBV7-2	.	.	TRBJ1-5	CASSLGANQPQHF	TGTGCCAGCAGCCTGGGAGCGAATCAGCCCCAGCATTTT
TRBV19	.	.	TRBJ1-6	CASSEGEQYNSPLHF	TGTGCCAGCAGTGAGGGGGAACAATATAATTCACCCCTCCACTTT
TRBV18	.	.	TRBJ1-1	CASSPGGSTEAFF	TGTGCCAGCTCACCAGGGGGGTCCACTGAAGCTTTCTTT
TRBV7-9	.	.	TRBJ2-7	CASSQTAGTYEQYF	TGTGCCAGCAGCCAAACAGCAGGAACCTACGAGCAGTACTTC
TRBV2	.	TRBD2	TRBJ2-7	CASSRSGRDEQYF	TGTGCCAGCAGTCGAAGCGGGAGGGACGAGCAGTACTTC
TRBV18	.	TRBD2	TRBJ2-7	CASSPMSSGSYEQYF	TGTGCCAGCTCACCAATGTCGAGCGGGAGTTACGAGCAGTACTTC
TRBV6-5	few	.	TRBJ2-3	CASSYLGSGTDTQYF	TGTGCCAGCAGTTACTTGGGCAGCGGGACAGATACGCAGTATTTT
TRBV6-2/TRBV6-3	.	.	TRBJ2-1	CASSYASATSSYNEQFF	TGTGCCAGCAGTTACGCTAGCGCCACGAGCTCCTACAATGAGCAGTTCTTC
TRBV30	.	.	TRBJ2-7	CAWRKGGYSYEQYF	TGTGCCTGGAGGAAAGGCGGGTACTCCTACGAGCAGTACTTC
TRBV5-1	.	TRBD1	TRBJ1-1	CASSSGQNSLPEAFF	TGCGCCAGCAGCTCGGGACAGAACTCGCTCCCTGAAGCTTTCTTT
TRBV30	.	.	TRBJ2-5	CAWSVNTGYQETQYF	TGTGCCTGGAGTGTAAACACCGGGTACCAAGAGACCCAGTACTTC
TRBV12-3/TRBV12-4	few	TRBD1	TRBJ1-1	CASSRDRAAFF	TGTGCCAGCAGCCGAGACAGGGCAGCTTTCTTT
TRBV18	.	.	TRBJ2-7	CASSPLQGSYEQYF	TGTGCCAGCTCACCACTTCAGGGCTCCTACGAGCAGTACTTC
TRBV7-9	.	TRBD2	TRBJ2-7	CASSLGSGSDLYF	TGTGCCAGCAGCTTGGGTAGCGGGAGCGACCTTTACTTC
TRBV20-1	.	.	TRBJ1-5	CSASGQGNQPQHF	TGCAGTGCTAGTGGCCAGGGAAATCAGCCCCAGCATTTT
TRBV19	.	TRBD2	TRBJ2-7	CASSTPSGRTEYEQYF	TGTGCCAGTAGTACCCCTAGCGGGAGAACGGAGTACGAGCAGTACTTC
TRBV24-1	.	.	TRBJ2-1	CATGQPGGEQFF	TGTGCCACGGGACAGCCCGGGGGTGAGCAGTTCTTC
TRBV16	.	.	TRBJ2-7	CASSQNRFEQYF	TGTGCCAGCAGCCAGAACAGGTTCGAGCAGTACTTC
TRBV5-1	.	.	TRBJ2-5	CASSLTVAAQETQYF	TGCGCCAGCAGCTTGACGGTAGCGGCTCAAGAGACCCAGTACTTC
TRBV5-1	.	.	TRBJ2-5	CASSSRTDSKYQETQYF	TGCGCCAGCAGCTCCCGGACAGATTCCAAGTACCAAGAGACCCAGTACTTC
TRBV6-5	.	TRBD2	TRBJ2-7	CASREGGSYEQYF	TGTGCCAGTCGGGAGGGGGGCTCCTACGAGCAGTACTTC
TRBV5-1	once	.	TRBJ2-2	CASSLAVGPLEPGELFF	TGCGCCAGCAGCTTGGCCGTTGGGCCCTTGGAACCCGGGGAGCTGTTTTTT
TRBV9	.	TRBD2	TRBJ2-3	CASSPAGTTSTDTQYF	TGTGCCAGCAGCCCAGCCGGGACTACAAGCACAGATACGCAGTATTTT
TRBV2	once	.	TRBJ1-5	CASSVLQGYSNQPQHF	TGTGCCAGCAGTGTTCTCCAGGGATATAGCAATCAGCCCCAGCATTTT
TRBV19	.	TRBD2	TRBJ2-1	CASSISGTGLHNEQFF	TGTGCCAGTAGTATAAGCGGGACGGGACTCCACAATGAGCAGTTCTTC
TRBV7-6	once	TRBD2	TRBJ2-7	CASSSSSGRGYEQYF	TGTGCCAGCAGCTCATCTAGCGGGAGGGGATACGAGCAGTACTTC
TRBV10-3	.	.	TRBJ1-2	CAISLQGMGYTF	TGTGCCATCAGTTTACAGGGTATGGGCTACACCTTC
TRBV5-1	.	.	TRBJ2-1	CASSQAYNEQFF	TGCGCCAGCAGCCAGGCCTACAATGAGCAGTTCTTC
TRBV27	.	.	TRBJ2-1	CASSLGLLSSYNEQFF	TGTGCCAGCAGTCTGGGACTGTTGAGCTCCTACAATGAGCAGTTCTTC
TRBV3-1/TRBV3-2	.	TRBD2	TRBJ2-5	CASSLGGEETQYF	TGTGCCAGCAGCCTGGGAGGGGAGGAGACCCAGTACTTC
TRBV9	.	TRBD2	TRBJ2-7	CASSKGTSGIYEQYF	TGTGCCAGCAGCAAGGGGACTAGCGGGATCTACGAGCAGTACTTC
TRBV18	.	TRBD1	TRBJ1-1	CASSPIGQVLLGMNTEAFF	TGTGCCAGCTCACCCATCGGACAGGTGCTTTTGGGCATGAACACTGAAGCTTTCTTT
TRBV7-8	.	.	TRBJ1-2	CASTPSHSRDGYTF	TGTGCCAGCACACCTAGTCACTCCAGAGATGGCTACACCTTC
TRBV18	.	TRBD2	TRBJ2-1	CASSLSGTSSYNEQFF	TGTGCCAGCTCTTTGTCCGGGACTAGCTCCTACAATGAGCAGTTCTTC
TRBV9	.	.	TRBJ2-7	CASSGRDPSYEQYF	TGTGCCAGCAGCGGCCGGGATCCTTCCTACGAGCAGTACTTC
TRBV18	few	.	TRBJ1-3	CASSPDMAGNTIYF	TGTGCCAGCTCCCCGGACATGGCTGGAAACACCATATATTTT
TRBV7-6	.	.	TRBJ2-1	CASSLEAGSSYNEQFF	TGTGCCAGCAGCTTAGAGGCGGGGAGCTCCTACAATGAGCAGTTCTTC
TRBV24-1	.	TRBD1	TRBJ1-2	CATSGDRDSRGYTF	TGTGCCACCAGTGGCGACAGGGATAGTCGTGGCTACACCTTC
TRBV6-5	.	TRBD2	TRBJ2-7	CASEPGLAGEQYF	TGTGCCAGCGAGCCGGGACTAGCGGGAGAGCAGTACTTC
TRBV15	.	.	TRBJ2-7	CATSRDRSYEQYF	TGTGCCACCAGCAGGGACAGATCCTACGAGCAGTACTTC
TRBV28	.	TRBD2	TRBJ2-4	CASSFSVGEGIQYF	TGTGCCAGCAGTTTCTCCGTAGGGGAGGGCATTCAGTACTTC
TRBV19	.	TRBD1	TRBJ2-5	CASSIEDRGFGETQYF	TGTGCCAGTAGTATCGAGGACAGGGGTTTTGGAGAGACCCAGTACTTC
TRBV4-2	.	TRBD2	TRBJ2-1	CASSQGARTSGSYNEQFF	TGTGCCAGCAGCCAAGGGGCAAGAACTAGCGGTTCCTACAATGAGCAGTTCTTC
TRBV5-1	.	TRBD1	TRBJ1-2	CASGQGVGGYTF	TGCGCCAGCGGACAGGGGGTCGGTGGCTACACCTTC
TRBV27	.	.	TRBJ2-7	CASRAGGRTYEQYF	TGTGCCAGCAGAGCCGGGGGGCGGACCTACGAGCAGTACTTC
TRBV27	.	TRBD1	TRBJ2-1	CASSLYGTGGQESSYNEQFF	TGTGCCAGCAGTTTATACGGGACAGGGGGACAAGAAAGCTCCTACAATGAGCAGTTCTTC
TRBV29-1	.	.	TRBJ2-3	CSGRDTDTQYF	TGCAGCGGTCGGGACACAGATACGCAGTATTTT
TRBV16	.	.	TRBJ2-4	CASSQSEVNIQYF	TGTGCCAGCAGCCAATCGGAGGTAAACATTCAGTACTTC
TRBV11-2	.	.	TRBJ2-2	CASTGTTSTGELFF	TGTGCCAGTACCGGGACAACCTCGACCGGGGAGCTGTTTTTT
TRBV28	.	.	TRBJ1-5	CASSSPGQRSDEPQHF	TGTGCCAGCAGTTCCCCCGGACAGCGATCTGACGAGCCCCAGCATTTT